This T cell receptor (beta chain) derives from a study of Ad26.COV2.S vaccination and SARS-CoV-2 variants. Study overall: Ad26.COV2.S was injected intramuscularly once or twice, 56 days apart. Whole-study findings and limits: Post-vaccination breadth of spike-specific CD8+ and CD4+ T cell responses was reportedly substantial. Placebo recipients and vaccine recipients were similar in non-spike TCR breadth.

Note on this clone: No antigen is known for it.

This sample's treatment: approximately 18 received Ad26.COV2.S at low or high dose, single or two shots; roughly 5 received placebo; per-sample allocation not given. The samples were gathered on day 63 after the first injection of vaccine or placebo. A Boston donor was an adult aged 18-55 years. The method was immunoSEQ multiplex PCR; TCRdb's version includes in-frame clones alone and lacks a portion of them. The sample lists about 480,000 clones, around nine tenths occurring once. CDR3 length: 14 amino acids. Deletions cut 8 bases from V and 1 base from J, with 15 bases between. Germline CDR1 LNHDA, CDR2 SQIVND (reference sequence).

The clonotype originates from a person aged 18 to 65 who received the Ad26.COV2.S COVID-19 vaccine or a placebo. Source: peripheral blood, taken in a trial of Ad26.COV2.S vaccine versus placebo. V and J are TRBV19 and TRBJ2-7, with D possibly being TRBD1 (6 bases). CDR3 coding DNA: TGTGCCAGTGGGGCAACAGGGTCTTCCTACGAGCAGTACTTC. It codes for CASGATGSSYEQYF. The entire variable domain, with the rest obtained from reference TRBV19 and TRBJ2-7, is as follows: DGGITQSPKYLFRKEGQNVTLSCEQNLNHDAMYWYRQDPGQGLRLIYYSQIVNDFQKGDIAEGYSVSREKKESFPLTVTSAQKNPTAFYLCASGATGSSYEQYFGPGTRLTVT.